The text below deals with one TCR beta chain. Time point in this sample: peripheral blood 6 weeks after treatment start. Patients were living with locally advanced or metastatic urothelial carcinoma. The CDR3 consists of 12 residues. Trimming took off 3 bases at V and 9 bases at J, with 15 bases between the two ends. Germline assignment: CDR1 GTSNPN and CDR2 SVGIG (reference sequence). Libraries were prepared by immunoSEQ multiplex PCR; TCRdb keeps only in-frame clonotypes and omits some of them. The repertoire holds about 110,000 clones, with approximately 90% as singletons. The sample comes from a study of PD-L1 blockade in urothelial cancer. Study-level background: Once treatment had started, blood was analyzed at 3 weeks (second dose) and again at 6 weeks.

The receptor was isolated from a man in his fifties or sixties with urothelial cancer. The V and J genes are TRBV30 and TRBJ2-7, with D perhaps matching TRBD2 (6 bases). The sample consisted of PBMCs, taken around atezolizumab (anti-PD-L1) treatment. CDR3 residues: CAWRGGDLGQYF. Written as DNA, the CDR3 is TGTGCCTGGAGAGGCGGGGATCTTGGGCAGTACTTC.